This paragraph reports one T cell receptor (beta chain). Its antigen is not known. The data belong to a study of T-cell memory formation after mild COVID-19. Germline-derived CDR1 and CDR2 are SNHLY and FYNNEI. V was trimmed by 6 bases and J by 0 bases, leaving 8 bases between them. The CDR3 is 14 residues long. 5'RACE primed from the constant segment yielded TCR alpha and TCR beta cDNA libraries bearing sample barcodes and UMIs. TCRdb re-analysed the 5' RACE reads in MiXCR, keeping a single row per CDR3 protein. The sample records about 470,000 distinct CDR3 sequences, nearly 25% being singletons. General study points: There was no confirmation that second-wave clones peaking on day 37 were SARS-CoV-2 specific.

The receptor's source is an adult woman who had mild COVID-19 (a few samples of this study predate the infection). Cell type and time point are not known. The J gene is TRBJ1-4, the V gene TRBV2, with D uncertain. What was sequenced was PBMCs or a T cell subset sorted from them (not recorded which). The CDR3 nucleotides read TGTGCCAGCAGGGCAGTTGCAACTAATGAAAAACTGTTTTTT. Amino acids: CASRAVATNEKLFF.